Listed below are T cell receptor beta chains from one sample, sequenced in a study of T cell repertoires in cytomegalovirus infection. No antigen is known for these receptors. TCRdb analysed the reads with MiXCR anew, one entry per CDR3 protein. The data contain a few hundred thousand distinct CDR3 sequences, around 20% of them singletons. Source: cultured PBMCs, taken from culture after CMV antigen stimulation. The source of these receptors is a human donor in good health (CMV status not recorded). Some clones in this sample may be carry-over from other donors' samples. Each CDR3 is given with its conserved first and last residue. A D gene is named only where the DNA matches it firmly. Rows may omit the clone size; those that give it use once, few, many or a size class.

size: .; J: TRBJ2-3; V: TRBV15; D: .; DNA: TGTGCCACCAGCAGAGATTTGCTGGGAAGCACAGATACGCAGTATTTT; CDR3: CATSRDLLGSTDTQYF
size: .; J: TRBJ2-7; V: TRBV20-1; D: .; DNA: TGCAGTGCGATGACCTACGAGCAGTACTTC; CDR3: CSAMTYEQYF
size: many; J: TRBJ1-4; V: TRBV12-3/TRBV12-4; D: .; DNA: TGTGCCAGCAGTTTAGCTTCAAGCCTGGAAAAACTGTTTTTT; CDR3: CASSLASSLEKLFF
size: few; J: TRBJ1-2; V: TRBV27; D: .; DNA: TGTGCCAGCAGTTTCGGCAGGAGCAACTATGGCTACACCTTC; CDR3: CASSFGRSNYGYTF
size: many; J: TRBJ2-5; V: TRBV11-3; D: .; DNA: TGTGCCAGCACCCTGGGGACTGGGGAAGAGACCCAGTACTTC; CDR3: CASTLGTGEETQYF
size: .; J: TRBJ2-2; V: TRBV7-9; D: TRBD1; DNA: TGTGCCAGCAGCTTAGGCGGACAGGCGAACACCGGGGAGCTGTTTTTT; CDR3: CASSLGGQANTGELFF
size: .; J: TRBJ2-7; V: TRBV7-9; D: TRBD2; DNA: TGTGCCAGCAGCAATCCGTCGGGTCGAGCGGGAGTTTCCTACGAGCAGTACTTC; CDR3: CASSNPSGRAGVSYEQYF
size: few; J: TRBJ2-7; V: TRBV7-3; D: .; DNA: TGTGCCAGCAGCTTAACAGGGGCAGGGATCCACGAGCAGTACTTC; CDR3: CASSLTGAGIHEQYF
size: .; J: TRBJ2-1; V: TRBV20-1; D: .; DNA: TGCAGTACAATCAGGGGAACCTCCTACAATGAGCAGTTCTTC; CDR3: CSTIRGTSYNEQFF
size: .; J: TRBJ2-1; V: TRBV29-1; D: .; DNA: TGCAGCGTTGTAACGGGATACAATGAGCAGTTCTTC; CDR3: CSVVTGYNEQFF
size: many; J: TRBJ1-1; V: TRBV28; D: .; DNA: TGTGCCAGCAGTGTGCCGGCTAACACTGAAGCTTTCTTT; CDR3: CASSVPANTEAFF
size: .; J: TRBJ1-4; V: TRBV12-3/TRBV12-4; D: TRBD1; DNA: TGTGCCAGCAGCTACCGGACAGGGTACAATGAAAAACTGTTTTTT; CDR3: CASSYRTGYNEKLFF
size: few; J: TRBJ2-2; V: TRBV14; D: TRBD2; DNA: TGTGCCAGCAGCCAAGACCTAGCGGCAAACACCGGGGAGCTGTTTTTT; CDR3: CASSQDLAANTGELFF
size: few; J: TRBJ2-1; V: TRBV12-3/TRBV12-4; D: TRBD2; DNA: TGTGCCAGCACCCGCCGACTAGCGGGAGGGAATGAGCAGTTCTTC; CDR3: CASTRRLAGGNEQFF
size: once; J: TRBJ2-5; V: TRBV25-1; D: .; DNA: TGTGCCAGTCGTCCGCGAGCAGGGTACCAAGAGACCCAGTACTTC; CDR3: CASRPRAGYQETQYF
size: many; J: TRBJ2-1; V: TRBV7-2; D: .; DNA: TGTGCCAGCAGCTTAGGGCGGGGTCCACAATACAATGAGCAGTTCTTC; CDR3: CASSLGRGPQYNEQFF
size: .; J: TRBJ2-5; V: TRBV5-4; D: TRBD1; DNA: TGTGCCAGCAGGGAACAGGGGAGTGAAGAGACCCAGTACTTC; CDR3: CASREQGSEETQYF
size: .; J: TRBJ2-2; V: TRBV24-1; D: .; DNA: TGTGCCACCAGTGATCAGAGTCCCACCGGGGAGCTGTTTTTT; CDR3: CATSDQSPTGELFF
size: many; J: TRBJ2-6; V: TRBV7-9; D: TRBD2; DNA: TGTGCCAGCAGCTTAAGCGGGGTGGTGGCCAACGTCCTGACTTTC; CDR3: CASSLSGVVANVLTF
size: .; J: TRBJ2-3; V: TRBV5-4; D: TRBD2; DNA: TGTGCCAGCAGCTTAGAAACCTGGACTAGCGGGATTGATACGCAGTATTTT; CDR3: CASSLETWTSGIDTQYF
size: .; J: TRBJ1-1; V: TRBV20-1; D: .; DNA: TGCAGTGTTGGGGGGCAAAGAGGCACTGAAGCTTTCTTT; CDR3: CSVGGQRGTEAFF
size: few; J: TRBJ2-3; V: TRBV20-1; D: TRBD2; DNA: TGCAGTGCTCTTCGGACTAGCGGGGATGGGGCACAGTATTTT; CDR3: CSALRTSGDGAQYF
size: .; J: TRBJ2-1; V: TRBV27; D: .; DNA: TGTGCCAGCAGTTTATTAACGGGACCGCAAGGCGTATCTAGTGAGCAGTTCTTC; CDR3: CASSLLTGPQGVSSEQFF
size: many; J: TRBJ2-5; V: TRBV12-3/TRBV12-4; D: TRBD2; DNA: TGTGCCAGCAGTCCAGCGGGAGTAACGGAGACCCAGTACTTC; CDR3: CASSPAGVTETQYF
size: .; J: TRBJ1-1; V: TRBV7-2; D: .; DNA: TGTGCCAGCAGCTCAGGCGAGGGGACTGAAGCTTTCTTT; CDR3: CASSSGEGTEAFF
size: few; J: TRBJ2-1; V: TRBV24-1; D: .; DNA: TGTGCCACCAGTGATCCGCTGACTGGCAAGGGCTCCTACAATGAGCAGTTCTTC; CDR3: CATSDPLTGKGSYNEQFF
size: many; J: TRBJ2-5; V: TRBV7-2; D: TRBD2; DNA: TGTGCCAGCAGTTTTAGCGGGAGACTGGAAGAGACCCAGTACTTC; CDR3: CASSFSGRLEETQYF
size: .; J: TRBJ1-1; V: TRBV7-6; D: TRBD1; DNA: TGTGCCAGCAGCTCCCCAGGGGGGTTGTTTAGCTTGAACACTGAAGCTTTCTTT; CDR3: CASSSPGGLFSLNTEAFF
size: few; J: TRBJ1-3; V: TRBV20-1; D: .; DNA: TGCAGTGCTAGAGACACTATGGGTAGGACCTCTGGAAACACCATATATTTT; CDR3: CSARDTMGRTSGNTIYF
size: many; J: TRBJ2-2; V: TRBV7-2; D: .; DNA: TGTGCCAGCAGCCCTTATAGCGGGGAGCTGTTTTTT; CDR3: CASSPYSGELFF
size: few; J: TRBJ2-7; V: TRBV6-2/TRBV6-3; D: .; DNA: TGTGCCAGCAGTTACCTTCATGACACGAACGAGCAGTACTTC; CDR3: CASSYLHDTNEQYF
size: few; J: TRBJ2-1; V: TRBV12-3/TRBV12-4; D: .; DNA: TGTGCCAGCAGTTTCCTGACGGGGTACAATGAGCAGTTCTTC; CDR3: CASSFLTGYNEQFF
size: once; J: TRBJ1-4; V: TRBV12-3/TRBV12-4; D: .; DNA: TGTGCCAGCAGTCAGGGCCTCCCGGAAAAACTGTTTTTT; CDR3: CASSQGLPEKLFF
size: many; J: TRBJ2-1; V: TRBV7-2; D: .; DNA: TGTGCCAGCAGCTTATATTCGGGGAGAGAGCAGTTCTTC; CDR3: CASSLYSGREQFF
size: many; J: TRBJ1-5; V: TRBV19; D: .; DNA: TGTGCCAGTAGTGACAGAGTTCCGCAACCCCAGCATTTT; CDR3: CASSDRVPQPQHF
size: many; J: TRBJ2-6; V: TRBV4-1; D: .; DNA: TGCGCCAGCAGCCAAGATTCCTTCGGTGGGGCCAACGTCCTGACTTTC; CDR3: CASSQDSFGGANVLTF
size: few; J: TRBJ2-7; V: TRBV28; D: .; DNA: TGTGCCAGCAGAGGACCGACGGCTTACGAGCAGTACTTC; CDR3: CASRGPTAYEQYF
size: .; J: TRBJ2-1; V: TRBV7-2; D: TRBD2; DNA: TGTGCCAGCAGCTTATGGACTAGCGGGGCGTACAATGAGCAGTTCTTC; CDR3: CASSLWTSGAYNEQFF
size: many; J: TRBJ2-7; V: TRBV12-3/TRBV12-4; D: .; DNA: TGTGCCAGCAGTTTAGACAGGCCTCCCTACGAGCAGTACTTC; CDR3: CASSLDRPPYEQYF
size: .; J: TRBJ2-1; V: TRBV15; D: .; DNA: TGTGCCACCAGCACATGGATCGGTAAGCAGTTCTTC; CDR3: CATSTWIGKQFF